The sequence of this T cell receptor beta chain was determined in a study of blood T cells in healthy people across ages. This CDR3 is 14 amino acids long. Germline V gene sequence: CDR1 SQVTM, CDR2 ANQGSEA. Sample-barcoded 5' priming and a J-beta primer mix drove a second PCR of 7 to 11 cycles. TCRdb redid the calling of the 5' RACE reads with MiXCR, one entry per CDR3 protein. The profile shows approximately 730,000 distinct CDR3 sequences, 50% to 65% of them singletons. The sample consisted of blood. The sequence derives from an elderly man in good health. The chain recombines TRBV29-1 with TRBJ2-7; weak D call: TRBD1 (6 bases). This CDR3 is CTISLGASSYEQYF. The DNA for the CDR3 is TGCACCATCTCGTTGGGGGCCTCCTCCTACGAGCAGTACTTC.